Sequencing of this TCR beta chain was carried out in a study of Graves' ophthalmopathy and Graves' hyperthyroidism. Germline assignment: CDR1 ENHRY and CDR2 SYGVKD. The CDR3 runs 15 residues. Study-wide points: Ophthalmopathy progression prediction by the model yielded a sensitivity of 70.59% and a specificity of 72% to 75%.

Scientists amplified the TCR beta CDR3 regions from RNA transcripts. First-round RT-PCR used HTBI primers; second-round multiplex PCR followed. TCRdb called the multiplex PCR reads again in MiXCR, with one record for every CDR3 protein. The table records about 640,000 distinct CDR3 sequences, approximately 39% of them present only once. This clonotype appeared many times. Its target is not known. Its ends do not fully match the called genes, so a read error is possible. Sequencing was performed on peripheral blood. The J gene is TRBJ2-7, the V gene TRBV10-3; 7 nucleotides align to TRBD1. This clonotype was obtained from an adult man with Graves' ophthalmopathy. The DNA of the CDR3 is TGTGCCAGCAGTGAAGTAGAGGGGGCAAACTACGAGCAGTACTTC. Its translation is CASSEVEGANYEQYF.